This is a list of T cell receptor beta chains from one sample in a study of OX40 agonist ivuxolimab in advanced cancers. Generated by immunoSEQ multiplex PCR, the TCRdb table keeps only in-frame clones and is missing some. The data show under 40,000 clones, roughly 87% seen once. Here the sequenced sample was CD4+ or CD8+ T cells sorted from blood, taken in a trial of the OX40 agonist ivuxolimab. These receptors all come from an adult with an advanced solid tumor such as melanoma, head and neck, liver or kidney cancer. Each CDR3 is given with its conserved first and last residue. A D gene is named only where the DNA matches it firmly. Some rows mark clone size as missing; the rest say once, few, many or name a class of expanded clone.

v_call: TRBV29-1
clone_size: -
j_call: TRBJ2-3
d_call: -
cdr3_aa: CSVFVIGGVGGGDTQYF
cdr3_nt: TGCAGCGTTTTCGTTATAGGCGGGGTTGGAGGTGGAGATACGCAGTATTTT

v_call: TRBV7-2
clone_size: -
j_call: TRBJ2-1
d_call: TRBD2
cdr3_aa: CASSLGSGGNNEQFF
cdr3_nt: TGTGCCAGCAGCCTAGGTAGCGGGGGGAACAATGAGCAGTTCTTC

v_call: TRBV13
clone_size: -
j_call: TRBJ1-1
d_call: TRBD1
cdr3_aa: CASSLGTGGYLNTEAFF
cdr3_nt: TGTGCCAGCAGCTTAGGGACAGGGGGTTACCTCAACACTGAAGCTTTCTTT

v_call: TRBV30
clone_size: few
j_call: TRBJ2-7
d_call: -
cdr3_aa: CAWGIATGIHYEQYF
cdr3_nt: TGTGCCTGGGGGATCGCGACGGGAATACACTACGAGCAGTACTTC

v_call: TRBV18
clone_size: -
j_call: TRBJ2-2
d_call: TRBD2
cdr3_aa: CASSPARGTNTGELFF
cdr3_nt: TGTGCCAGCTCACCGGCGCGGGGGACGAACACCGGGGAGCTGTTTTTT

v_call: TRBV5-1
clone_size: -
j_call: TRBJ1-1
d_call: -
cdr3_aa: CASSPGTANTEAFF
cdr3_nt: TGCGCCAGCAGCCCAGGGACGGCGAACACTGAAGCTTTCTTT

v_call: TRBV4-1
clone_size: -
j_call: TRBJ1-3
d_call: -
cdr3_aa: CASSRGLGNTIYF
cdr3_nt: TGCGCCAGCAGCCGGGGACTTGGAAACACCATATATTTT

v_call: TRBV9
clone_size: -
j_call: TRBJ2-1
d_call: TRBD1
cdr3_aa: CASSAQGQYNEQFF
cdr3_nt: TGTGCCAGCAGCGCCCAGGGACAGTACAATGAGCAGTTCTTC

v_call: TRBV5-1
clone_size: -
j_call: TRBJ2-1
d_call: TRBD1
cdr3_aa: CASSTSIGTGNEQFF
cdr3_nt: TGCGCCAGCAGCACCTCCATCGGGACAGGGAATGAGCAGTTCTTC

v_call: TRBV5-6
clone_size: once
j_call: TRBJ1-1
d_call: -
cdr3_aa: CASSFPTGNTEAFF
cdr3_nt: TGTGCCAGCAGCTTCCCTACCGGGAACACTGAAGCTTTCTTT

v_call: TRBV7-2
clone_size: -
j_call: TRBJ1-1
d_call: -
cdr3_aa: CASSLDKNTEAFF
cdr3_nt: TGTGCCAGCAGCCTTGACAAGAACACTGAAGCTTTCTTT

v_call: TRBV7-9
clone_size: -
j_call: TRBJ2-3
d_call: TRBD2
cdr3_aa: CASSPKLGGYTDTQYF
cdr3_nt: TGTGCCAGCAGCCCTAAGCTGGGGGGGTACACAGATACGCAGTATTTT

v_call: TRBV12-5
clone_size: -
j_call: TRBJ2-7
d_call: -
cdr3_aa: CASGYGQSYEQYF
cdr3_nt: TGTGCTAGTGGTTACGGACAGTCTTACGAGCAGTACTTC

v_call: TRBV19
clone_size: -
j_call: TRBJ2-6
d_call: -
cdr3_aa: CASSIGGRAGANVLTF
cdr3_nt: TGTGCCAGTAGTATAGGAGGAAGAGCGGGGGCCAACGTCCTGACTTTC

v_call: TRBV5-6
clone_size: -
j_call: TRBJ2-7
d_call: -
cdr3_aa: CASSLVAGVEQYF
cdr3_nt: TGTGCCAGCAGCTTGGTTGCAGGGGTCGAGCAGTACTTC

v_call: TRBV29-1
clone_size: -
j_call: TRBJ2-2
d_call: -
cdr3_aa: CSVDGMEGPGELFF
cdr3_nt: TGCAGCGTTGACGGAATGGAGGGCCCCGGGGAGCTGTTTTTT

v_call: TRBV5-1
clone_size: -
j_call: TRBJ2-7
d_call: TRBD1
cdr3_aa: CASSPGTGVGEQYF
cdr3_nt: TGCGCCAGCAGCCCCGGGACAGGGGTTGGCGAGCAGTACTTC

v_call: TRBV6-5
clone_size: -
j_call: TRBJ2-7
d_call: -
cdr3_aa: CASSHNKGYEQYF
cdr3_nt: TGTGCCAGCAGCCACAATAAGGGCTACGAGCAGTACTTC

v_call: TRBV10-3
clone_size: once
j_call: TRBJ2-7
d_call: -
cdr3_aa: CATHHVGSLRGDEQYF
cdr3_nt: TGTGCCACTCATCACGTGGGCTCTCTGAGGGGCGACGAGCAGTACTTC

v_call: TRBV4-1
clone_size: -
j_call: TRBJ2-2
d_call: -
cdr3_aa: CASSHPRGPRTGELFF
cdr3_nt: TGCGCCAGCAGCCACCCACGGGGACCTCGCACCGGGGAGCTGTTTTTT

v_call: TRBV19
clone_size: few
j_call: TRBJ2-3
d_call: TRBD2
cdr3_aa: CASSTPAGGPDTQYF
cdr3_nt: TGTGCCAGTAGTACCCCAGCGGGGGGCCCAGATACGCAGTATTTT